The 5 T cell receptor beta chains presented below share a single source sample, sequenced in a study of spatial heterogeneity in lung cancer. Study findings and constraints: Higher tumor mutation counts went along with higher counts of expanded intratumoral alpha and beta TCRs.

Antigen specificity for these receptors is unknown. Time point specified: sample taken at primary tumor resection. TCRdb re-called the 5' RACE reads through MiXCR, storing one row per CDR3 protein. The table has fewer than 10,000 distinct CDR3 sequences, about 4.5% seen once; the top ten hold around 10%. This specimen consisted of lung tumor tissue, obtained at surgery. Receptors were obtained from a female donor with early-stage non-small cell lung cancer.

This clonotype was seen repeatedly, ten times or more. V usage is TRBV7-2 and J usage is TRBJ2-5; D gene ambiguous. V lost 4 bases and J lost 5, with 11 bases in between. The CDR3 covers 13 residues. Germline-derived CDR1 and CDR2 are SGHTA and FQGNSA. The CDR3 DNA reads as TGTGCCAGCAGCTACACCGGGCCGGAGACCCAGTACTTC. Its protein is CASSYTGPETQYF.

This clonotype is medium-sized (0.01 to 0.1%) by share. The chain links TRBV28 to TRBJ2-3; 7 bases match TRBD1. In germline, CDR1 is MDHEN, CDR2 SYDVKM. This CDR3 spans 12 amino acids. Losses at the gene ends were 5 bases for V and 11 bases for J; bases not matched to a gene: 7. The CDR3 DNA follows: TGTGCCAGCAGTCCCCCGGGACAGTGGCAGTATTTT. It yields the protein CASSPPGQWQYF.

This chain joins TRBV18 and TRBJ2-7; 10 bases align to TRBD2. V was clipped by 6 bases and J by 5 bases; unmatched bases: 10. In germline, CDR1 is KGHSH, CDR2 LQKENI. CDR3 length: 15 residues. The CDR3 protein is CASSRTGTSVDEQYF. The CDR3 DNA is TGTGCCAGCTCCCGTACCGGGACTAGCGTCGACGAGCAGTACTTC. Full variable domain (rest looked up from reference TRBV18 and TRBJ2-7): NAGVMQNPRHLVRRRGQEARLRCSPMKGHSHVYWYRQLPEEGLKFMVYLQKENIIDESGMPKERFSAEFPKEGPSILRIQQVVRGDSAAYFCASSRTGTSVDEQYFGPGTRLTVT.

Concerning this clonotype itself: Being one base from a much bigger clone, this may be a read error. The V gene is TRBV11-1, the J gene TRBJ2-7; D ambiguous. In germline, CDR1 is SGHAT, CDR2 FQDESV (reference sequence). The CDR3 is 13 amino acids. CDR3 sequence: CVSSLDRVDEQYF. CDR3 coding DNA: TGTGTCAGCAGCTTAGATCGCGTGGACGAGCAGTACTTC.

This clonotype was seen repeatedly, ten times or more. The gene calls are TRBV27 and TRBJ2-3; 7 bases are shared with TRBD2. This CDR3 is 18 amino acids long. Germline loops: CDR1 MNHEY, CDR2 SMNVEV (reference sequence). Germline trimming cut 3 bases from V and 1 base from J; bases unmatched to any gene: 13. The CDR3 DNA sequence: TGTGCCAGCAGTTTCGGAGGGAGGGCCTTGGTGGGCACAGATACGCAGTATTTT. It yields the protein CASSFGGRALVGTDTQYF.